This TCR beta chain emerged from a study of blood T cell repertoires in COVID-19 (dated by TCRdb to the early 2020s). For the wider study: Samples covering the acute and convalescent phases of COVID-19 were provided by collaborators in the United States, Italy and Spain. The prospective study material was composed of cDNA or gDNA derived from T cells, B-cell-depleted T cells, or PBMCs. The dataset comprised deeply sampled blood TCRbeta repertoires from subjects exposed to, actively infected with, or recovered from COVID-19. The repertoires were made available in a free public database intended to serve as a resource for research on the immune response to SARS-CoV-2. The samples were drawn from the first 160 participants of the ongoing ImmuneRACE study and from over 950 subjects provided by 6 global collaborators. A de-identified subject ID, COVID-19 status, age in years and sex were almost always included in the sample metadata. Where available, HLA class I and class II types were taken from metadata supplied by the sample provider and were not determined by assay-based typing. On the study overall, not on this receptor specifically: Clinical and demographic metadata were provided uncurated, with the amount varying by source and participant.

The immunoSEQ Assay, a bias-controlled multiplex PCR, was used to amplify TCRbeta CDR3 regions from genomic DNA. The original methods were these. The number of nucleated cells in each sample was estimated from the amplification of reference gene primers within the assay. To quantify the absolute abundance of each unique TCRbeta CDR3 rearrangement, sequence reads were collapsed and filtered. For each sample, productive Simpson clonality was calculated as the square root of Simpson's diversity index across productive rearrangements. Imported from immuneACCESS, the table was reduced by TCRdb to in-frame sequences with V and J called. These copies leave out some clones; in studies compared against another copy, an unresolved V gene accounts for under half, and the cause of the remainder is not known. V and J calls and clone size are as listed in that table; D and trimming were resolved from the DNA. This sample gives about 160,000 clones in total; approximately 88% of them show up just once. The ten biggest clones cover under 3% of the sample.

This clone has only a few counts. Which antigen it targets is not known. One base away there is no much larger clone; base qualities are not given. V loses 7 bases, J loses 7 bases, and the germline ends lie 14 bases apart. CDR1 and CDR2 were assigned from the germline V gene as SNHLY and FYNNEI. The CDR3 has 12 amino acids, counting the end cysteine and phenylalanine. Just the 36-base CDR3 DNA is kept, in frame starting at base 1. Each collaborating institution followed its own protocols to collect whole blood in K2EDTA tubes. For TCRbeta analysis, collaborators shipped samples in one of three forms: frozen whole blood, isolated PBMCs, or DNA extracted from either of those sample types.

Recombination joined TRBV2 with TRBJ2-7, with a tentative D gene TRBD2 over 5 matching bases. The sequenced material came from peripheral blood. The clonotype comes from a woman aged 60-75 years with acute or convalescent COVID-19. The nucleotide sequence is TGTGCCAGCATTAGCGCCGGGGATGAGCAGTACTTC. Protein translation: CASISAGDEQYF.